This TCR beta chain was captured in a study of beta chain features in type 1 diabetes. Study-wide results and limits: Patients with Type 1 diabetes showed moderately but significantly shorter TCRB CDR3s in all four CD4+ subsets.

Germline loops: CDR1 MGHRA, CDR2 YSYEKL. The V and J ends lost 1 base and 0 bases respectively, with 12 bases between them. This CDR3 spans 16 amino acids. In regard to this clone: Its antigen remains unknown.

Every isolated RNA sample was fully reverse transcribed, so sequencing captured expressed TCRB transcripts. Assay used: immunoSEQ multiplex PCR; TCRdb lists only in-frame clones, some missing. This table holds some 300,000 clones, about 8.5% found once. Material: central memory CD4+ T cells from blood. The chain couples TRBV4-1 to TRBJ2-5; D possibly corresponds to TRBD2 (7 bases). This clonotype was obtained from a young woman in good health. The CDR3 region is CASSQARGAYQETQYF. Written as DNA, the CDR3 is TGCGCCAGCAGCCAAGCCCGGGGGGCGTACCAAGAGACCCAGTACTTC.